This entry concerns a single T cell receptor (beta chain). This entry comes from a study of shared clonotypes between healthy human individuals. Overall study context: Donors consisted of a couple of women and three men between 18 and 49.

CDR1 is SGHRS, CDR2 YFSETQ, per germline. V was cut by 1 base and J by 1 base, with 11 bases left in between. The CDR3 runs 16 residues. Clones were read by immunoSEQ multiplex PCR, and TCRdb kept only the in-frame ones, dropping some. The sample contains some 1,400,000 clones, roughly 96% of which appear only once. V and J are TRBV5-1 and TRBJ2-2, with D maybe TRBD2 (5 bases). The receptor comes from a man aged 30-40 years in good health. Input material: naive CD4+ T cells sorted from blood. Subset in this sample: CD45RA+ positively selected. This CDR3 reads CASSLIAHRNTGELFF. The DNA of the CDR3 is TGCGCCAGCAGCTTGATAGCGCATCGGAACACCGGGGAGCTGTTTTTT.